This T cell receptor (beta chain) came from a study of T cells in Graves' hyperthyroidism and ophthalmopathy. Findings and limits, study-wide: The model identified upcoming ophthalmopathy a median 6.5 months ahead of onset.

Germline V gene lookup returns CDR1 SGHTA and CDR2 FQGNSA. This CDR3 is built from 15 residues. Template material for amplifying TCR beta CDR3 regions consisted of RNA transcripts. Primed by the HTBI set, a first-round RT-PCR was run on the TCR CDR3. TCRdb re-called the multiplex PCR reads through MiXCR, storing one row per CDR3 protein. This sample has 250,000 to 350,000 distinct CDR3 sequences; roughly 15% occur once, and the top ten carry around a third. Patients were aged 18 to 65, had disease duration under 2 months, and had newly diagnosed hyperthyroidism. This clonotype has just one count. What it binds is not known. The junction departs from the called germline gene at one end, perhaps through a read error.

The rearrangement uses TRBV7-2 and TRBJ1-3; D ambiguous. This TCR was recovered from a man aged 30-40 years with Graves' hyperthyroidism. Sequenced input: blood. This chain's CDR3 is CAGSRTASSGNTIYF. The CDR3, as DNA: TGTGCCGGCAGTAGGACGGCAAGCTCTGGAAACACCATATATTTT.